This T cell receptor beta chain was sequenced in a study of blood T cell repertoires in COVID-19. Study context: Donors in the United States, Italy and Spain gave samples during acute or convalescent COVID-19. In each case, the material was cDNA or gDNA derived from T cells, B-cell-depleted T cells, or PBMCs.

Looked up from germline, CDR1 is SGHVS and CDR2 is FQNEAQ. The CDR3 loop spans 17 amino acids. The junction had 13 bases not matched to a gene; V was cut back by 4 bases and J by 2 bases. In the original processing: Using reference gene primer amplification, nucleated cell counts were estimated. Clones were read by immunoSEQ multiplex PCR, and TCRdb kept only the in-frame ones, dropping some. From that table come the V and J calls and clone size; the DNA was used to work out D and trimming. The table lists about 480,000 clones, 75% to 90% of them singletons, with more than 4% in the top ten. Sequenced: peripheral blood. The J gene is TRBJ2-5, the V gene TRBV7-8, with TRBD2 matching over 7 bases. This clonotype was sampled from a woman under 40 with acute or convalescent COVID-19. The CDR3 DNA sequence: TGTGCCAGCAGCTCTCCCTCTAGCGGTCCTATACAAGAGACCCAGTACTTC. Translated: CASSSPSSGPIQETQYF.